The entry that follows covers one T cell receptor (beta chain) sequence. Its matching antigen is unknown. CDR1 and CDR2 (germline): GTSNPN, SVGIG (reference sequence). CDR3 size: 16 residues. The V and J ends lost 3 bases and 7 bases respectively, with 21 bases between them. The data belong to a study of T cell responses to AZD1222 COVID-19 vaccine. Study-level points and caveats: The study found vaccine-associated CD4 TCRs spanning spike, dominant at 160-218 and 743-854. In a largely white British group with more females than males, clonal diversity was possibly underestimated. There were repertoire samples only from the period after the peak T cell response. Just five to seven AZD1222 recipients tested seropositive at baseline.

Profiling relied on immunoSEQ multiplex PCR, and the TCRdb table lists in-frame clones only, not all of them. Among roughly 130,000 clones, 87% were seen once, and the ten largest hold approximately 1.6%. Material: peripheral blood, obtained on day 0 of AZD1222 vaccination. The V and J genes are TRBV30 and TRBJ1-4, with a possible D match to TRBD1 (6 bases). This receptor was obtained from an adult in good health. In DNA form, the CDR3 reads TGTGCCTGGAGCACTAAACAGGGAAGGATTGGTGAAAAACTGTTTTTT. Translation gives CAWSTKQGRIGEKLFF.